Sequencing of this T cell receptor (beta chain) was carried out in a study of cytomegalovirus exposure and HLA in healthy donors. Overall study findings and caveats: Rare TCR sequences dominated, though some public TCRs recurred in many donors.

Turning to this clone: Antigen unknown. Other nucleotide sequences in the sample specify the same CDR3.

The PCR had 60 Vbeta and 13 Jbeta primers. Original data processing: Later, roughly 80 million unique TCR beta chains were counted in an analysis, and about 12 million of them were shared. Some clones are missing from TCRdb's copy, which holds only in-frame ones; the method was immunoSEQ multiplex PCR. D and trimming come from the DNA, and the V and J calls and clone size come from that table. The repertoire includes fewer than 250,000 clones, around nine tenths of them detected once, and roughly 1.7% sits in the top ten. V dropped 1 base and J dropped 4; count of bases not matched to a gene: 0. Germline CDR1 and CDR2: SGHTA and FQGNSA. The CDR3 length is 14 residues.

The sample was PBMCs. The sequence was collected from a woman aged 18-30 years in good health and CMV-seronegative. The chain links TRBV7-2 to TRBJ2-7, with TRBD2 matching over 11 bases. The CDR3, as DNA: TGTGCCAGCAGCTTAGGACTAGCGGGATACGAGCAGTACTTC. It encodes CASSLGLAGYEQYF.